The clone carrying this TCR beta chain was counted between two and nine times. The antigen is unknown. The record originates from a study of T cells in Graves' hyperthyroidism and ophthalmopathy. Study findings and constraints: Peripheral blood also featured most of the thyroid clonotypes expanded above 0.001.

Between the trimmed V and J ends, which lost 2 bases and 9 bases, there was a span of 14 bases. In germline, CDR1 is MNHEY, CDR2 SVGAGI. The CDR3 spans 14 residues. What was amplified from RNA transcripts were TCR beta CDR3 regions. An initial round of RT-PCR targeting the TCR CDR3 relied on the HTBI primer set. TCRdb fed the multiplex PCR reads into MiXCR, producing one record per CDR3 protein. The sample holds around 500,000 distinct CDR3 sequences, around an eighth seen once. J is TRBJ1-5 and V is TRBV6-5; D remains unclear. The sequenced sample consisted of blood. This receptor was taken from a woman aged 18-35 years with Graves' hyperthyroidism. CDR3 coding DNA: TGTGCCAGCAGTTACAGTACAATATCAGGGCCCCAGCATTTT. It is translated as CASSYSTISGPQHF.